The rows below give T cell receptor beta chains drawn from one sample of a study of blood T cell repertoires in COVID-19. Profiling relied on immunoSEQ multiplex PCR, and the TCRdb table lists in-frame clones only, not all of them. Among 300,000 to 400,000 clones, about 91% were seen once, and the ten largest hold roughly 1.7%. The sample was peripheral blood. These receptors originate from a woman aged 25 to 39 with COVID-19, enrolled during active disease. Both conserved end residues are part of each CDR3. A D gene is named only where the DNA matches it firmly. Only some rows state a clone size, as once, few, many or a class for expanded clones.

>NA|NA|TRBV7-9|TRBJ1-5
CASSLGQGNQPQHF
TGTGCCAGCAGCTTAGGGCAGGGAAATCAGCCCCAGCATTTT
>NA|NA|TRBV11-3|TRBJ2-1
CASSLDSAEQFF
TGTGCCAGCAGCTTAGACAGCGCTGAGCAGTTCTTC
>NA|NA|TRBV25-1|TRBJ1-2
CASRSGRSGGYTF
TGTGCCAGCAGATCAGGCCGAAGTGGTGGCTACACCTTC
>TRBD2|NA|TRBV19|TRBJ2-3
CASSWDYRTDTQYF
TGTGCCAGTAGTTGGGACTACCGCACAGATACGCAGTATTTT
>TRBD1|NA|TRBV6-5|TRBJ1-1
CASSRRTGTEAFF
TGTGCCAGCAGTCGAAGGACAGGGACTGAAGCTTTCTTT
>NA|NA|TRBV11-2|TRBJ2-1
CASSLGHYYNEQFF
TGTGCCAGCAGCTTAGGACATTATTACAATGAGCAGTTCTTC
>TRBD2|NA|TRBV27|TRBJ2-1
CASSLPTGGLAGRSYNEQFF
TGTGCCAGCAGTTTACCCACCGGGGGACTAGCGGGACGGTCCTACAATGAGCAGTTCTTC
>TRBD1|NA|TRBV12-3/TRBV12-4|TRBJ1-1
CASSTGVQTEAFF
TGTGCCAGCAGTACAGGGGTACAAACTGAAGCTTTCTTT
>NA|NA|TRBV4-1|TRBJ2-7
CASSQGGGRQGNEQYF
TGCGCCAGCAGCCAAGGAGGGGGGCGACAGGGTAACGAGCAGTACTTC
>NA|NA|TRBV19|TRBJ1-2
CASSTTRRQVEGYTF
TGTGCCAGTAGTACCACTCGCCGACAGGTGGAAGGCTACACCTTC
>NA|NA|TRBV4-2|TRBJ2-3
CASSQGTRTDTQYF
TGTGCCAGCAGCCAAGGGACTCGCACAGATACGCAGTATTTT
>TRBD2|NA|TRBV6-4|TRBJ2-5
CASSASGGAYETQYF
TGTGCCAGCAGTGCCAGCGGGGGGGCCTATGAGACCCAGTACTTC
>TRBD2|NA|TRBV6-2/TRBV6-3|TRBJ2-1
CASSSTPGLAGEQFF
TGTGCCAGCAGCTCCACGCCGGGACTAGCTGGTGAGCAGTTCTTC
>NA|NA|TRBV6-5|TRBJ1-1
CASRQQNTEAFF
TGTGCCAGCAGACAGCAGAACACTGAAGCTTTCTTT
>TRBD2|NA|TRBV9|TRBJ2-4
CASSVEGLAGGIVYF
TGTGCCAGCAGCGTCGAGGGACTAGCGGGGGGAATAGTTTACTTC
>NA|NA|TRBV5-1|TRBJ2-3
CASSHGRIAGSSTDTQYF
TGCGCCAGCAGCCATGGGCGGATTGCGGGGTCTAGCACAGATACGCAGTATTTT
>TRBD2|NA|TRBV18|TRBJ2-1
CASSPPVSGGYNEQFF
TGTGCCAGCTCACCCCCGGTTAGCGGGGGGTACAATGAGCAGTTCTTC
>TRBD1|NA|TRBV5-1|TRBJ1-4
CASSPTGGIEKLFF
TGCGCCAGCAGCCCGACAGGGGGCATTGAAAAACTGTTTTTT
>NA|NA|TRBV27|TRBJ1-2
CASRSFPRDYGYTF
TGTGCCAGCAGAAGTTTCCCCAGGGACTATGGCTACACCTTC
>NA|NA|TRBV10-3|TRBJ2-5
CAIRVGLQETQYF
TGTGCCATCAGGGTGGGACTGCAAGAGACCCAGTACTTC
>NA|NA|TRBV19|TRBJ1-5
CASSFPGAYNQPQHF
TGTGCCAGTAGTTTCCCAGGGGCATATAATCAGCCCCAGCATTTT
>TRBD1|NA|TRBV2|TRBJ1-6
CASSEIQGVDSPLHF
TGTGCCAGCAGTGAAATACAGGGGGTTGATTCACCCCTCCACTTT
>NA|NA|TRBV28|TRBJ1-3
CASSLTPPSGNTIYF
TGTGCCAGCAGTCTGACACCTCCCTCTGGAAACACCATATATTTT
>TRBD1|once|TRBV4-2|TRBJ2-5
CASSQGTGVEETQYF
TGTGCCAGCAGCCAAGGGACAGGGGTTGAGGAGACCCAGTACTTC
>NA|NA|TRBV7-9|TRBJ1-1
CASSLGYTGHQNTEAFF
TGTGCCAGCAGCTTAGGTTACACGGGACACCAGAACACTGAAGCTTTCTTT
>NA|NA|TRBV25-1|TRBJ1-4
CASGPPGTNEKLFF
TGTGCCAGCGGCCCCCCAGGGACTAATGAAAAACTGTTTTTT
>NA|NA|TRBV6-5|TRBJ1-4
CASKLGLGLNEKLFF
TGTGCCAGCAAACTGGGCCTCGGTCTTAATGAAAAACTGTTTTTT
>TRBD1|NA|TRBV6-5|TRBJ2-5
CASSRGQLKETQYF
TGTGCCAGCAGTAGGGGACAGTTAAAGGAGACCCAGTACTTC
>NA|NA|TRBV29-1|TRBJ1-1
CSVPKEGRVTEAFF
TGCAGCGTCCCCAAGGAGGGTCGGGTCACTGAAGCTTTCTTT
>TRBD2|NA|TRBV6-5|TRBJ2-1
CASRQAGDLYNEQFF
TGTGCCAGCAGGCAAGCGGGGGACCTCTACAATGAGCAGTTCTTC
>TRBD2|NA|TRBV19|TRBJ2-5
CASSIGSGGAYETQYF
TGTGCCAGTAGTATAGGCAGCGGGGGGGCATATGAGACCCAGTACTTC
>TRBD2|NA|TRBV28|TRBJ2-2
CASSPRAGGLKTGELFF
TGTGCCAGCAGTCCCCGAGCGGGGGGGCTGAAAACCGGGGAGCTGTTTTTT
>TRBD1|NA|TRBV19|TRBJ1-5
CASSIRDRVVRPQHF
TGTGCCAGTAGTATCCGGGACAGGGTGGTACGGCCCCAGCATTTT
>TRBD1|NA|TRBV2|TRBJ1-2
CASSGQRTGDGYTF
TGTGCCAGCAGTGGTCAGAGGACAGGGGACGGCTACACCTTC
>TRBD1|NA|TRBV27|TRBJ2-5
CATSIRGLKETQYF
TGTGCCACCTCTATTAGGGGGCTAAAAGAGACCCAGTACTTC
>TRBD2|few|TRBV11-2|TRBJ2-1
CASSQLRDLWGGNNEQFF
TGTGCCAGCAGCCAGCTGCGGGACTTATGGGGGGGGAACAATGAGCAGTTCTTC
>TRBD1|NA|TRBV5-4|TRBJ1-1
CASSLGTGENTEAFF
TGTGCCAGCAGCTTGGGGACAGGGGAGAACACTGAAGCTTTCTTT
>TRBD1|once|TRBV7-9|TRBJ1-2
CASSSDRDRVLYGYTF
TGTGCCAGCAGTTCCGACCGGGACAGGGTCCTCTATGGCTACACCTTC
>TRBD2|once|TRBV30|TRBJ2-1
CAWSGGGGSSYNEQFF
TGTGCCTGGAGTGGTGGGGGGGGAAGCTCCTACAATGAGCAGTTCTTC
>TRBD1|NA|TRBV2|TRBJ1-3
CASTGQGVSGNTIYF
TGTGCCAGCACCGGACAGGGGGTCTCTGGAAACACCATATATTTT
>NA|NA|TRBV7-2|TRBJ2-6
CASSLVPGTGANVLTF
TGTGCCAGCAGCTTAGTTCCGGGGACTGGGGCCAACGTCCTGACTTTC
>TRBD1|NA|TRBV24-1|TRBJ1-2
CATSDSGTGSLGYTF
TGTGCCACCAGTGATTCCGGGACAGGGTCTCTAGGCTACACCTTC
>NA|NA|TRBV19|TRBJ1-5
CASSIEIRREGQPQHF
TGTGCCAGTAGTATAGAGATTCGCAGGGAGGGTCAGCCCCAGCATTTT
>TRBD1|NA|TRBV5-4|TRBJ1-4
CASSRDRVHEKLFF
TGTGCCAGCAGCCGGGACAGGGTACATGAAAAACTGTTTTTT